This T cell receptor (beta chain) was sequenced in a study of Graves' ophthalmopathy and Graves' hyperthyroidism (dated by TCRdb to about 2018). About the full investigation: Peripheral blood was collected at initial diagnosis, before any treatment. The study used signatures of the TCR beta repertoire to tell Graves' ophthalmopathy apart from Graves' hyperthyroidism and to predict which patients would progress to ophthalmopathy. In total, 135 blood samples were TCR-sequenced: around 42 ophthalmopathy, some 75 hyperthyroidism and about 17 hyperthyroidism-to-ophthalmopathy patients. To explore V-J signatures that separate ophthalmopathy from hyperthyroidism, a discovery set of 100 patients was enrolled, consisting of more than 40 with ophthalmopathy and some 56 with stable hyperthyroidism. For independent validation, a separate cohort was made up of around 19 hyperthyroidism patients plus 17 patients who later progressed from hyperthyroidism to ophthalmopathy. In more than five hyperthyroidism patients, T-cell repertoires of thyroid tissue and blood were compared. After sampling, hyperthyroidism patients received methimazole starting at 30 mg daily, and ophthalmopathy patients received high-dose intravenous methylprednisolone.

The CDR3 measures 11 amino acids from cysteine to phenylalanine. The read is trimmed to its CDR3 DNA, 33 bases read in frame from base 1. Deletion took 8 bases off V and 3 bases off J, with a span of 8 bases between the germline ends. CDR1 is given as WSHSY and CDR2 as SAAADI, both from the germline V gene. Here is what the overall study found, with its caveats: Most expanded thyroid clonotypes with a frequency above 0.001 also appeared in blood, which suggests that blood repertoires may reflect the immune response in the thyroid. Sample size was not predetermined statistically, and investigators were not blinded to group allocation. In validation, the model predicted ophthalmopathy progression with about 71% sensitivity and about 73% specificity; about a dozen predicted patients were CT-confirmed with GO in a median of approximately six months. The 13-signature model separated ophthalmopathy from stable hyperthyroidism with approximately 85% sensitivity and 81.08% specificity in cross-validation, and 80%/75% in the test set.

TCR beta CDR3 regions were amplified from RNA transcripts for repertoire sequencing. HTBI primers and the Qiagen OneStep RT-PCR kit were used in a first-round RT-PCR, which was followed by a second-round multiplex PCR, size selection and purification. Sequencing of the libraries was carried out on an Illumina HiSeq2000 in paired-end mode with 100 bp reads. Per the authors' processing: Reads were processed with SOAPnuke, discarding reads with adapters, uncalled bases, mean Phred below 15, or no exact constant-primer or identifier match. COPE v1.2.5 was used to merge the high-quality paired reads. Each unique nucleotide sequence was defined as a clonotype, and clonotypes were aligned to IMGT TRB V, D and J references with MiTCR v1.1. The analysis was limited to V-J combinations with a frequency above 0.0001, which together covered 99% to 99.2% of repertoires. For each V-J combination, a TCR clonal expansion and chaos score was defined as F50 clonal expansion divided by the chaos observed in the TCRdist matrix. Features were reduced by Welch's t-statistics and random forest to more than 10 V-J combinations, which fed a naive Bayes classifier. The Morisita-Horn index was used to measure how similar the thyroid and blood repertoires were. TCRdb reanalyzed the raw reads on its own, using fastp at Q25 for trimming and MiXCR for clone calling, and kept in-frame beta chains. CDR3 protein sequences are deduplicated, and each keeps its most common genes and DNA. V and J calls and clone size were set by TCRdb, not the authors. For this sample there are 740,000 or so distinct CDR3 sequences; 40% appear just once. The ten largest clones take up 40% to 55% of the sample.

The ophthalmopathy patients had moderately to severely active disease, with a Clinical Activity Score of 3 or higher, a NOSPECS grade of 4 or higher, and a disease duration of less than 3 months. Patients were excluded if they had other autoimmune diseases, uncontrolled infections, pregnancy or lactation. Diagnosis relied on clinical symptoms, serum thyroxine, TRAb, thyroid ultrasound and orbital computed tomography. Using Ficoll-Paque density gradient centrifugation, PBMCs were isolated from over 8.5 ml of fresh peripheral blood. Total RNA was extracted with Trizol reagent and quality-checked on an Agilent 2100 Bioanalyzer. Many counts were recorded for this clonotype. The antigen it binds to is not known. Base qualities are not recorded, but no much larger clone differs from it by a single base.

The TCR sequence derives from an adult man with Graves' ophthalmopathy. Sequencing used peripheral blood. Recombination connected TRBV10-2 to TRBJ2-7; the D gene is perhaps TRBD1, from 6 matching bases. The bases read TGCGCCAGCTTACAGGGCTACGAGCAGTACTTC. Its translation reads: CASLQGYEQYF.